The 7 T cell receptor beta chains below come from one sample, sequenced in a study of regulatory T cells in long-lasting Graves disease. Sequencing libraries for TCR beta were prepared with iRepertoire HTBI primers and Arm-PCR of CDR3 regions. In TCRdb, the multiplex PCR reads were re-called with MiXCR into one record per CDR3 protein. The data contain 540,000 or so distinct CDR3 sequences, less than 15% of them seen just once; the ten biggest clones take up roughly a tenth. Time point denoted: newly diagnosed GD, antithyroid drugs for less than 3 months. There was RNA extracted from PBMCs, and the TCR library was made from it. These same data were also listed under a study on T cells in Graves' hyperthyroidism and ophthalmopathy.

The specimen comprised peripheral blood mononuclear cells (PBMCs), sampled at new diagnosis, from a patient treated with antithyroid drugs. Receptor source: a man between 25 and 39 years old with Graves disease.

The table lists this clonotype with many counts. The V and J genes are TRBV2 and TRBJ1-1, with a tentative D call TRBD1 (6 bases). In germline, CDR1 is SNHLY, CDR2 FYNNEI. V shed 7 bases and J shed 4 bases, with 16 bases lying between them. The CDR3 extends over 14 amino acids. The CDR3 region has the DNA TGTGCCAGCAAGGGGGGGGGCCGCAGCACTGAAGCTTTCTTT. It encodes CASKGGGRSTEAFF.

This clonotype was seen at least ten times. The chain is built from TRBV6-5 and TRBJ1-1, with 7 bases matching TRBD1. The length of the CDR3 is 14 residues. Germline CDR1 reads MNHEY; CDR2 reads SVGAGI. V trimming: 4 bases; J trimming: 4 bases; junction bases outside the gene matches: 6. CDR3 nucleotide sequence: TGTGCCAGCAGTTTTAAGGGGGCGCCCACTGAAGCTTTCTTT. Translating it yields CASSFKGAPTEAFF.

This clonotype has a count of ten or more. This chain uses TRBV6-5 with TRBJ2-2, with 11 bases that match TRBD2. The length of the CDR3 is 18 residues. V was pared by 4 bases and J by 3 bases, with 10 bases of the junction left unmatched. The germline V gene encodes CDR1 MNHEY and CDR2 SVGAGI. The CDR3 DNA reads TGTGCCAGCAGTTTGAAAAGAACTAGCGGGAGCTACACCGGGGAGCTGTTTTTT. The encoded protein is CASSLKRTSGSYTGELFF.

This clonotype showed up many times. This chain joins TRBV3-1 and TRBJ2-3, with D uncertain. Germline V gene data show CDR1 as LGHDT and CDR2 as YNNKEL (reference sequence). This CDR3 is built from 13 residues. V was shortened by 4 bases and J by 6 bases, with 11 bases between the two germline ends. The CDR3 region is CASSPAPSDTQYF. CDR3 coding DNA: TGTGCCAGCAGCCCGGCCCCCAGCGATACGCAGTATTTT.

This clonotype occurred many times. J is TRBJ2-1 and V is TRBV15, with 8 bases lining up with TRBD2. The V gene's germline CDR1 is LNHNV and CDR2 YYDKDF (reference sequence). The CDR3 runs 11 residues. Germline trimming cut 11 bases from V and 5 bases from J; bases unmatched to any gene: 2. CDR3 bases: TGTGCCCTCGGGGGGGACAATGAGCAGTTCTTC. This encodes CALGGDNEQFF.

This clonotype was seen repeatedly, ten times or more. This chain links TRBV28 with TRBJ2-7; TRBD2 matches at 9 bases. Germline V gene lookup returns CDR1 MDHEN and CDR2 SYDVKM. The CDR3 is made up of 15 amino acids. J was trimmed by 3 bases and V by 5 bases; bases with no gene match: 8. This CDR3 reads CASSPWLAGSYEQYF. The DNA of the CDR3 is TGTGCCAGCAGTCCCTGGCTAGCGGGAAGCTACGAGCAGTACTTC.

The chain uses TRBV7-6 and TRBJ2-2, with D perhaps TRBD1 or TRBD2 (6 bases each). The germline V gene has CDR1 SGHVS and CDR2 FNYEAQ. This CDR3 is 16 amino acids long. The V and J ends lost 5 bases and 4 bases respectively, with 17 bases between them. The CDR3 region is CASSVSRGGLTGELFF. The CDR3 coding sequence is TGTGCCAGCAGCGTCTCCCGAGGGGGGCTCACCGGGGAGCTGTTTTTT.